Listed below are T cell receptor beta chains from one sample, sequenced in a study of blood T cell repertoires in COVID-19. Generated by immunoSEQ multiplex PCR, the TCRdb table keeps only in-frame clones and is missing some. The sample consists of around 200,000 clones, 85% to 90% of them appearing once. Sequencing was performed on PBMCs or T cells enriched from blood (not recorded which). All receptors derive from a man aged 25-45 years who had recovered from COVID-19. Each CDR3 is given with its conserved first and last residue. The D gene is left open where the match is weak. Clone size is shown for a subset of rows, as once, few, many or a class of expanded clone.

size: NA
V: TRBV4-1
J: TRBJ2-7
D: TRBD1
CDR3: CASSQDLGTGTYEQYF
DNA: TGCGCCAGCAGCCAAGATCTAGGGACAGGGACCTACGAGCAGTACTTC

size: NA
V: TRBV5-5
J: TRBJ2-3
D: TRBD2
CDR3: CASVLAGVTDTQYF
DNA: TGTGCCAGCGTTCTAGCGGGAGTCACAGATACGCAGTATTTT

size: once
V: TRBV9
J: TRBJ2-1
D: TRBD2
CDR3: CASSVKTGLAEYNEQFF
DNA: TGTGCCAGCAGCGTGAAGACGGGACTAGCGGAGTACAATGAGCAGTTCTTC

size: NA
V: TRBV12-3/TRBV12-4
J: TRBJ1-1
D: NA
CDR3: CASSFWQEAFF
DNA: TGTGCCAGCAGTTTTTGGCAGGAAGCTTTCTTT

size: NA
V: TRBV11-3
J: TRBJ2-1
D: TRBD2
CDR3: CASSLTLLAGGGEQFF
DNA: TGTGCCAGCAGCTTAACCCTGCTAGCGGGGGGTGGTGAGCAGTTCTTC

size: NA
V: TRBV11-2
J: TRBJ1-2
D: TRBD1
CDR3: CASSLGGQGYGYTF
DNA: TGTGCCAGCAGCTTGGGCGGACAGGGCTATGGCTACACCTTC

size: NA
V: TRBV27
J: TRBJ1-2
D: TRBD1
CDR3: CASSNRFGQGGSYGYTF
DNA: TGTGCCAGCAGTAATCGATTTGGACAGGGAGGCAGCTATGGCTACACCTTC

size: NA
V: TRBV4-1
J: TRBJ1-2
D: NA
CDR3: CASSRDQGTYGYTF
DNA: TGCGCCAGCAGCCGGGATCAGGGAACCTATGGCTACACCTTC

size: few
V: TRBV10-3
J: TRBJ2-7
D: NA
CDR3: CAIGLDGQIGEQYF
DNA: TGTGCCATCGGGTTAGACGGACAGATAGGAGAGCAGTACTTC

size: NA
V: TRBV24-1
J: TRBJ2-1
D: TRBD1
CDR3: CATSDPDRVSYNEQFF
DNA: TGTGCCACCAGTGATCCCGACAGGGTATCCTACAATGAGCAGTTCTTC

size: NA
V: TRBV9
J: TRBJ2-6
D: TRBD2
CDR3: CASSVGLAGAGANVLTF
DNA: TGTGCCAGCAGCGTAGGACTAGCGGGGGCTGGGGCCAACGTCCTGACTTTC

size: NA
V: TRBV29-1
J: TRBJ2-2
D: TRBD1
CDR3: CSVDRGGELFF
DNA: TGCAGCGTAGACAGGGGCGGGGAGCTGTTTTTT

size: NA
V: TRBV5-1
J: TRBJ1-4
D: NA
CDR3: CASSRFSPATNEKLFF
DNA: TGCGCCAGCAGCCGTTTTTCGCCAGCAACTAATGAAAAACTGTTTTTT

size: NA
V: TRBV20-1
J: TRBJ2-1
D: NA
CDR3: CSAPYNEQFF
DNA: TGCAGTGCTCCATACAATGAGCAGTTCTTC

size: NA
V: TRBV7-8
J: TRBJ2-5
D: NA
CDR3: CASSLDSRKTQYF
DNA: TGTGCCAGCAGCTTAGACAGTCGAAAGACCCAGTACTTC

size: NA
V: TRBV27
J: TRBJ1-1
D: NA
CDR3: CASSLRGGNTEAFF
DNA: TGTGCCAGCAGTTTACGGGGGGGAAACACTGAAGCTTTCTTT

size: few
V: TRBV28
J: TRBJ1-1
D: NA
CDR3: CASSSPGNTEAFF
DNA: TGTGCCAGCAGCTCCCCCGGGAACACTGAAGCTTTCTTT

size: NA
V: TRBV13
J: TRBJ2-2
D: TRBD2
CDR3: CASSLERGGVTGELFF
DNA: TGTGCCAGCAGCCTGGAGCGGGGGGGCGTCACCGGGGAGCTGTTTTTT

size: once
V: TRBV19
J: TRBJ2-6
D: NA
CDR3: CASSPRGRQPHSGANVLTF
DNA: TGTGCCAGTAGTCCGCGTGGGCGACAGCCTCACTCTGGGGCCAACGTCCTGACTTTC

size: NA
V: TRBV7-2
J: TRBJ2-7
D: TRBD2
CDR3: CASSLGLADSYEQYF
DNA: TGTGCCAGCAGCTTAGGACTAGCGGACTCCTACGAGCAGTACTTC

size: NA
V: TRBV19
J: TRBJ1-4
D: TRBD1
CDR3: CASSVYPRTGATNEKLFF
DNA: TGTGCCAGTAGTGTCTATCCGAGAACAGGGGCAACTAATGAAAAACTGTTTTTT

size: NA
V: TRBV6-5
J: TRBJ1-5
D: NA
CDR3: CASKGQGGGQPQHF
DNA: TGTGCCAGCAAGGGGCAGGGAGGGGGTCAGCCCCAGCATTTT

size: NA
V: TRBV6-2/TRBV6-3
J: TRBJ2-7
D: NA
CDR3: CASSYSRPPYEQYF
DNA: TGTGCCAGCAGTTACTCGAGGCCGCCCTACGAGCAGTACTTC

size: NA
V: TRBV18
J: TRBJ2-1
D: NA
CDR3: CASSPPWQAGGNEQFF
DNA: TGTGCCAGCTCACCACCGTGGCAGGCCGGAGGAAATGAGCAGTTCTTC

size: few
V: TRBV6-5
J: TRBJ1-1
D: NA
CDR3: CASTPPGGTEAFF
DNA: TGTGCCAGCACCCCCCCGGGGGGGACTGAAGCTTTCTTT

size: NA
V: TRBV5-1
J: TRBJ2-2
D: TRBD1
CDR3: CASSFTLGQVVTGELFF
DNA: TGCGCCAGCAGCTTTACGCTCGGACAGGTCGTCACCGGGGAGCTGTTTTTT

size: once
V: TRBV11-2
J: TRBJ2-1
D: TRBD2
CDR3: CASSLFAGLAHSYNEQFF
DNA: TGTGCCAGCAGCTTATTTGCAGGACTAGCGCATTCCTACAATGAGCAGTTCTTC